This T cell receptor (beta chain) derives from a study of early T cells in non-severe SARS-CoV-2 infection. Germline assignment: CDR1 SGHNT and CDR2 YYREEE (reference sequence). Trimming took 4 bases from V and 2 from J; bases not matched to a gene: 7. The CDR3 contains 15 residues. TCRdb processed the 5' RACE reads anew with MiXCR; each CDR3 protein has one entry. The data contain 98,000 or so distinct CDR3 sequences, about 12% of them singletons. This clonotype was picked up many times. The sequence was collected from an adult who was a healthcare worker with PCR-confirmed SARS-CoV-2 infection or an uninfected control (not recorded which). The specimen was whole blood. The chain employs TRBV5-4 and TRBJ1-2; 8 positions match TRBD1. CDR3 sequence (DNA): TGTGCCAGCAGCCCAAGGACAGGGAGAAACTATGGCTACACCTTC. Translating it yields CASSPRTGRNYGYTF.